This is a list of T cell receptor beta chains from one sample in a study of T cells after yellow fever vaccination. MiXCR, run by TCRdb on the 5' RACE reads, gives a single entry per CDR3 protein. The table records approximately 610,000 distinct CDR3 sequences, about a sixth of them present only once. The sequenced sample was PBMCs, obtained about 5 days after the first yellow fever vaccination. These receptors all stem from a man younger than 30 who received the YFV17D yellow fever vaccine. Both conserved end residues are part of each CDR3. Fields, in order: clone size, V gene, D gene, J gene, CDR3 DNA, CDR3 protein. The D gene is left open where the match is weak. Part of the rows lack a size; the others show once, few, many or a class for expanded clones.

>many|TRBV6-6|NA|TRBJ2-6
TGTGCCAGCATCGGGACATCTGGGGCCAACGTCCTGACTTTC
CASIGTSGANVLTF
>NA|TRBV20-1|TRBD2|TRBJ2-1
TGCAGTGCTAGCTATAAGCGGGGGGGCCTCAATGAGCAGTTCTTC
CSASYKRGGLNEQFF
>few|TRBV5-5|NA|TRBJ1-5
TGTGCCAGCAGCTTGATCTGGGGAAGCAATCAGCCCCAGCATTTT
CASSLIWGSNQPQHF
>NA|TRBV7-2|TRBD2|TRBJ2-3
TGTGCCAGCACCCGGGGGGGAGATACGCAGTATTTT
CASTRGGDTQYF
>few|TRBV7-6|TRBD2|TRBJ2-3
TGTGCCAGCAGCTCCCTAGCGGGGACCAGCACAGATACGCAGTATTTT
CASSSLAGTSTDTQYF
>NA|TRBV11-2|TRBD1|TRBJ2-7
TGTGCCAGCAGCGAGGTGTACAGGGGGCCGACTTTTGGGTACGAGCAGTACTTC
CASSEVYRGPTFGYEQYF
>NA|TRBV6-5|NA|TRBJ2-1
TGTGCCAGCAAGACCGGGAATGAGCAGTTCTTC
CASKTGNEQFF
>few|TRBV7-2|NA|TRBJ2-1
TGTGCCAGCAGCTTTAGGGGGGAAAGAGAGCAGTTCTTC
CASSFRGEREQFF
>few|TRBV4-3|TRBD1|TRBJ2-7
TGCGCCAGCAGCCACCTCCCGGGGGACAGGGGGACCTACGAGCAGTACTTC
CASSHLPGDRGTYEQYF
>few|TRBV4-2|NA|TRBJ2-6
TGTGCCAGCAGCCAAGATAGTTCAGGGGTTGGGGCCAACGTCCTGACTTTC
CASSQDSSGVGANVLTF
>NA|TRBV9|NA|TRBJ2-5
TGTGCCAGCAGCTTACAAGGGTTCCGGGGAGAGACCCAGTACTTC
CASSLQGFRGETQYF
>NA|TRBV6-1|NA|TRBJ1-1
TGTGCCAGCAGTGCCGGGATGGGATCCCCCACTGAAGCTTTCTTT
CASSAGMGSPTEAFF
>many|TRBV20-1|NA|TRBJ2-7
TGCAGTGCTAGAGAGGAGCTAACGCTTTGGGACGAGCAGTACTTC
CSAREELTLWDEQYF
>NA|TRBV12-3/TRBV12-4|NA|TRBJ1-5
TGTGCCAGCAGTGTAAACAGGGTTAACAATCAGCCCCAGCATTTT
CASSVNRVNNQPQHF
>NA|TRBV7-2|NA|TRBJ1-6
TGTGCCAGCAGCTTCGCAGGGGCGGATAATTCACCCCTCCACTTT
CASSFAGADNSPLHF
>NA|TRBV7-8|NA|TRBJ2-3
TGTGCCAGCAGCTTAATGGCGCGATGGGACGGGAGCACAGATACGCAGTATTTT
CASSLMARWDGSTDTQYF
>few|TRBV18|NA|TRBJ2-1
TGTGCCAGCTCACCACTTTTTAAGGAGATGGAGCAGTTCTTC
CASSPLFKEMEQFF
>many|TRBV5-1|NA|TRBJ2-3
TGCGCCAGCAGCCGGACAACAGATACGCAGTATTTT
CASSRTTDTQYF
>NA|TRBV4-1|NA|TRBJ2-7
TGCGCCAGCAGCCAAGCTAGGGGGACACCCTACGAGCAGTACTTC
CASSQARGTPYEQYF
>few|TRBV5-1|TRBD1|TRBJ1-6
TGCGCCAGCAGCTCAACAGGGGACGGGAATTCACCCCTCCACTTT
CASSSTGDGNSPLHF
>few|TRBV18|TRBD1|TRBJ2-4
TGTGCCAGCTCAGATTCGGACAGGGGCATTCAGTACTTC
CASSDSDRGIQYF
>NA|TRBV24-1|NA|TRBJ2-3
TGTGCCACCAGTGATCCCCCTGCTGATACGCAGTATTTT
CATSDPPADTQYF
>NA|TRBV6-1|NA|TRBJ2-6
TGTGCCAGCATACCGACATACCCTGGGGCCAACGTCCTGACTTTC
CASIPTYPGANVLTF
>few|TRBV4-3|NA|TRBJ2-3
TGCGCCAGCAGCCAAGATCTAAGTGGTACTGGGTACACAGATACGCAGTATTTT
CASSQDLSGTGYTDTQYF
>few|TRBV6-5|NA|TRBJ1-2
TGTGCCAGCAGTTACCTCGACAAAAACTATGGCTACACCTTC
CASSYLDKNYGYTF
>NA|TRBV10-3|NA|TRBJ1-1
TGTGCCATCAGTGAGGAGACGGCAAACACTGAAGCTTTCTTT
CAISEETANTEAFF
>NA|TRBV9|NA|TRBJ2-4
TGTGCCAGCAGCCCCACGTGGGGTTTGGACATTCAGTACTTC
CASSPTWGLDIQYF
>NA|TRBV7-2|NA|TRBJ2-5
TGTGCCAGCAGCTTACAAGCCCTCCTCGTGGAGACCCAGTACTTC
CASSLQALLVETQYF
>few|TRBV9|NA|TRBJ2-2
TGTGCCAGCAGCGTATTATCGGGGGCTAGTGGAACCGGGGAGCTGTTTTTT
CASSVLSGASGTGELFF
>NA|TRBV11-3|TRBD1|TRBJ2-1
TGTGCCAGCAGCTGGACAGGGGGTGGGAACAATGAGCAGTTCTTC
CASSWTGGGNNEQFF
>once|TRBV29-1|NA|TRBJ2-7
TGCAGCGTTTTGCCAGGGGCTGGGGCCGCAGGCGAGCACTACTTC
CSVLPGAGAAGEHYF
>few|TRBV5-6|NA|TRBJ1-1
TGTGCCAGCAGCCCCAATTATAACACTGAAGCTTTCTTT
CASSPNYNTEAFF
>NA|TRBV4-2|NA|TRBJ1-4
TGTGCCAGCAGCCAAGAGGCAGGCCTTAATGAAAAACTGTTTTTT
CASSQEAGLNEKLFF
>few|TRBV7-9|NA|TRBJ1-3
TGTGCCAGCAGCTCACCAGAGCGCTCTGGAAACACCATATATTTT
CASSSPERSGNTIYF
>few|TRBV15|NA|TRBJ2-1
TGTGCCACCAGCAGCGCAAATGAGCAGTTCTTC
CATSSANEQFF
>few|TRBV6-5|TRBD1|TRBJ2-7
TGTGCCAGCAGTTACGGACAGGGATTGGGGCAGTACTTC
CASSYGQGLGQYF
>NA|TRBV10-3|NA|TRBJ2-1
TGTGCCGCGGGGGCAGGGACCTACAATGAGCAGTTCTTC
CAAGAGTYNEQFF
>NA|TRBV5-1|NA|TRBJ2-1
TGCGCCAGCAGCTTGATAGGGCTTCTAAACAATGAGCAGTTCTTC
CASSLIGLLNNEQFF
>few|TRBV4-1|NA|TRBJ2-7
TGCGCCAGCAGCCAAACAGGCTTGGCGGTCGAGCAGTACTTC
CASSQTGLAVEQYF
>NA|TRBV20-1|TRBD1|TRBJ2-3
TGCAGTCCAAGACAGGGCCCAGATACGCAGTATTTT
CSPRQGPDTQYF
>many|TRBV5-1|TRBD1|TRBJ2-3
TGCGCCAGCACCCCGGACAGGGGCTCGTCTACGCAGTATTTT
CASTPDRGSSTQYF
>few|TRBV5-1|NA|TRBJ2-3
TGCGCCAGCAGCTTTGGCCAGAGGGCAGATACGCAGTATTTT
CASSFGQRADTQYF
>NA|TRBV7-2|TRBD1|TRBJ1-4
TGTGCCAGCAGCTCGCGTTCCGGGACAGGATCCGAAAAACTGTTTTTT
CASSSRSGTGSEKLFF
>few|TRBV6-5|NA|TRBJ1-1
TGTGCCAGCAGTTACTCTCTGCTGTCCACTGAAGCTTTCTTT
CASSYSLLSTEAFF
>few|TRBV12-3/TRBV12-4|TRBD2|TRBJ2-2
TGTGCCAGCAGATCAGCGGGGGGTTCTCCCGGGGAGCTGTTTTTT
CASRSAGGSPGELFF
>NA|TRBV7-2|NA|TRBJ1-2
TGTGCCAGCAGCTTAGATCGGGACTCCTGGGTTAGAGGCTACACCTTC
CASSLDRDSWVRGYTF
>NA|TRBV6-2/TRBV6-3|TRBD2|TRBJ2-3
TGTGCCAGCAGTTACTCGATCCCGGAAAGCGGGGGGTTTTCCACAGATACGCAGTATTTT
CASSYSIPESGGFSTDTQYF
>few|TRBV20-1|NA|TRBJ1-6
TGCAGTGCTAGAGGCAATGGGCAACACCTTTCACCCCTCCACTTT
CSARGNGQHLSPLHF
>NA|TRBV12-3/TRBV12-4|NA|TRBJ1-1
TGTGCCAGCAGTTGGAGCGGGTACACTGAAGCTTTCTTT
CASSWSGYTEAFF
>NA|TRBV6-1|NA|TRBJ2-7
TGTGCCAGCGCCGAGGCCATTCTCTTAGGCGAGCAGTACTTC
CASAEAILLGEQYF
>few|TRBV19|NA|TRBJ1-1
TGTGCCAGTAGTAGAGGGTTTGGCACTGAAGCTTTCTTT
CASSRGFGTEAFF
>NA|TRBV24-1|NA|TRBJ1-1
TGTGCCACCAGTGATTTCATCAGGGTAGGCGCTGAAGCTTTCTTT
CATSDFIRVGAEAFF
>few|TRBV4-1|NA|TRBJ2-3
TGCGCCAGCAGCCAAGTACTGGGTCGGGTTGCAGATACGCAGTATTTT
CASSQVLGRVADTQYF
>NA|TRBV20-1|NA|TRBJ1-2
TGCAGTGCTCGAGGAAGGGACTATGGCTACACCTTC
CSARGRDYGYTF
>NA|TRBV5-1|NA|TRBJ2-5
TGCGCCACCTCCAATGAGGGGACCCAGTACTTC
CATSNEGTQYF